This T cell receptor beta chain was identified in a study of T-cell memory formation after mild COVID-19. Study-level information: The two donors had largely donor-specific TCR clusters.

Points from the study as a whole: Contracting CD4+ clones sat mainly in CM and EM; CD8+ in EMRA.

This clonotype was seen more than once but under ten times. The antigen is unknown. MiXCR, applied by TCRdb to the 5' RACE reads, yields one record per CDR3 protein. The table lists under 550,000 distinct CDR3 sequences, about a sixth of them singletons. The CDR3 spans 19 residues. The trim removed 0 bases at V and 2 bases at J, leaving 15 bases unmatched. The germline CDR1 and CDR2 sequences are KGHSH and LQKENI. This chain joins TRBV18 and TRBJ1-1, with 7 bases that match TRBD1. Sequences were obtained from PBMCs or a T cell subset sorted from them (not recorded which). This receptor was taken from a man aged 18 to 29 who had mild COVID-19 (a few samples of this study predate the infection). Cell type and time point are not known. The CDR3 region is CASSPPGGHTGARNTEAFF. The CDR3 DNA reads as TGTGCCAGCTCACCACCCGGAGGACACACAGGGGCACGAAACACTGAAGCTTTCTTT.